The entry below gives a single T cell receptor (beta chain) sequence along with its context. What it binds is not known. With 60 Vbeta and 13 Jbeta primers, the PCR was carried out. Per the original data handling: In a later analysis, of about 80 million unique beta chains, roughly 9.9 million appeared in at least two donors. The method was immunoSEQ multiplex PCR; TCRdb's version includes in-frame clones alone and lacks a portion of them. That table furnishes V, J and clone size, whereas the DNA furnished D and trimming. This repertoire shows roughly 200,000 clones, approximately 86% found once; its top ten account for around 0.3%. This specimen belongs to a study of cytomegalovirus exposure and HLA in healthy donors. Points from the study as a whole: Donor immune exposure was known only as CMV serostatus. In a later analysis, TCR beta V- and J-gene trimming was associated with a missense DCLRE1C variant.

After removal of 4 bases from V and 1 base from J, the junction contained 9 bases not matched to a gene. Per the germline V gene, CDR1 is PRHDT and CDR2 is FYEKMQ (reference sequence). CDR3 length: 18 amino acids. Material for sequencing was PBMCs. The J gene is TRBJ2-3, the V gene TRBV13; 12 positions agree with TRBD2. This TCR came from a young woman in good health and CMV-seronegative. DNA of the CDR3: TGTGCCAGCAGCTCCGCCGGGACTAGCGGGCTCCGCACAGATACGCAGTATTTT. Translation gives CASSSAGTSGLRTDTQYF.